This entry describes one T cell receptor (beta chain). Its antigen is not known. Clones were read by immunoSEQ multiplex PCR, and TCRdb kept only the in-frame ones, dropping some. The repertoire holds just over 150,000 clones, with 90% as singletons. This sample is part of a study of T cell responses to AZD1222 COVID-19 vaccine. Germline loops: CDR1 SGDLS, CDR2 YYNGEE. V was pared by 4 bases and J by 7 bases, with 23 bases between. The CDR3 loop spans 16 amino acids. Whole-study results and caveats: Baseline serology detected seropositivity in only a handful of AZD1222 recipients. Clonal diversity was possibly underestimated; the donors were predominantly white British and more often female. Regions 160-218 and 743-854 held dominance among vaccine-associated CD4 TCRs, which spanned spike. Repertoire sampling occurred only after the peak T cell response.

The sequencing used peripheral blood, collected 28 days after the second AZD1222 dose. The receptor was isolated from an adult who received the AZD1222 COVID-19 vaccine. V gene TRBV9 combines with J gene TRBJ1-2, with a possible D match to TRBD1 (6 bases). DNA for the CDR3: TGTGCCAGCAGCACCGGGACAAGGCAGTCCTCGGGTGGCTACACCTTC. It is translated as CASSTGTRQSSGGYTF.